What follows describes a single T cell receptor (beta chain). Its antigen remains unknown. The data were taken from a study of shared clonotypes between healthy human individuals. Study-wide points: When naive CD4 clonotypes were compared across a few donors, 4% to 6.5% were shared.

Every immunoSEQ plate was one replicate of a subset's evenly spread DNA. Replicate sorted-subset PCRs were loaded with around 0.2 ug DNA, approximately 31,000 T cell genomes. Authors' analysis steps: Junction-only immunoSEQ data arrived without quality scores, meaning filtering differed. Clones were sequenced by immunoSEQ multiplex PCR, and TCRdb holds only the in-frame ones, with some missing. V and J calls and clone size follow that table, whereas D and trimming were derived from the DNA. The sample consists of over a million clones, about 75% of them appearing once. CDR3 size: 16 residues. In germline, CDR1 is MNHEY, CDR2 SVGAGI. V lost 4 bases to trimming and J lost 6 bases; unmatched junction nucleotides: 6.

Sequencing used memory CD4+ T cells sorted from blood. The subset is: CD45RA-negative fraction. This clonotype was sampled from a man younger than 35 in good health. V usage is TRBV6-5 and J usage is TRBJ2-2; 12 nucleotides match TRBD2. The CDR3 nucleotides read TGTGCCAGCAGTTCACCGACTAGCGGGAGATCCGGGGAGCTGTTTTTT. Residues: CASSSPTSGRSGELFF.